This record covers a single T cell receptor beta chain. In the study's own analysis: Amplification of reference gene primers was used by the study to estimate nucleated cell counts. This table comes from immunoSEQ multiplex PCR, and its TCRdb copy is limited to in-frame clones, with some not included. Clone size and V and J calls were adopted from that table, with D and trimming inferred from the DNA. The sample shows about 220,000 clones, 75% to 90% of them seen only once. These data come from a study of blood T cell repertoires in COVID-19. Study at large: Both acute and convalescent COVID-19 samples were obtained from the United States, Italy and Spain. Sources were T cells, B-cell-depleted T cells, or PBMCs; the material itself was cDNA or gDNA.

V was cut by 1 base and J by 1 base, with 13 bases left in between. The CDR3 covers 16 residues. Germline V gene data show CDR1 as SGHNT and CDR2 as YENEEA. The chain joins TRBV11-3 to TRBJ2-5, with a weak D call TRBD1 (6 bases). This TCR derives from a man aged 40-49 years with acute or convalescent COVID-19. Sequenced input: peripheral blood. CDR3 sequence reads: CASSLGLNRVQETQYF. As DNA, the CDR3 is TGTGCCAGCAGCTTAGGACTAAACAGGGTCCAAGAGACCCAGTACTTC. The variable domain in full, completed from reference TRBV11-3 and TRBJ2-5, reads EAGVVQSPRYKIIEKKQPVAFWCNPISGHNTLYWYLQNLGQGPELLIRYENEEAVDDSQLPKDRFSAERLKGVDSTLKIQPAELGDSAVYLCASSLGLNRVQETQYFGPGTRLLVL.